The 7 T cell receptor beta chains presented below share a single source sample, sequenced in a study of T cell repertoires in cytomegalovirus infection. TCRdb ran MiXCR on the reads and lists one entry per CDR3 protein. The sample includes approximately 140,000 distinct CDR3 sequences, 7% to 10% of them seen just once. Sequenced sample: PBMCs. These receptors originate from a human donor in good health (CMV status not recorded). Some clones in this sample may be carry-over from other donors' samples.

In its sample, this clonotype was seen many times. The genes are TRBV5-5 and TRBJ2-3; possible D gene TRBD1, 6 bases. Trimming left V 0 bases short and J 11 bases short, with 16 bases between. In germline, CDR1 is SGHKS, CDR2 YYEKEE (reference sequence). This CDR3 spans 14 amino acids. CDR3 in DNA: TGTGCCAGCAGCTTGGATTCGGACAGCCTAAGGCAGTATTTT. This gives the protein CASSLDSDSLRQYF.

This clonotype appeared many times. V usage is TRBV10-3 and J usage is TRBJ1-5; 7 bases line up with TRBD1. The germline CDR1 and CDR2 sequences are ENHRY and SYGVKD. The length of the CDR3 is 18 residues. The junction had 23 bases not matched to a gene; V was cut back by 11 bases and J by 4 bases. The CDR3 DNA reads as TGTGCCTACGGGTGGAGAGAACCCGGGACAGAGGCTAATCAGCCCCAGCATTTT. Its translation: CAYGWREPGTEANQPQHF.

V is TRBV5-6 and J is TRBJ2-5; 11 bases are shared with TRBD2. Trimming cost V 0 bases and J 0 bases; bases outside gene matches: 7. The CDR3 is 18 residues long. CDR1 SGHDT and CDR2 YYEEEE come from the germline V gene. CDR3 amino acids: CASSLATSGATYQETQYF. The CDR3 bases are TGTGCCAGCAGCTTGGCGACTAGCGGGGCCACCTACCAAGAGACCCAGTACTTC.

This clonotype occurred many times. The rearrangement links TRBV14 to TRBJ1-4; D unresolved. Germline CDR1 reads SGHDN; CDR2 reads FVKESK. Trimming pared 0 bases from V and 7 bases from J, leaving 6 bases between. The CDR3 extends over 13 amino acids. CDR3 DNA sequence: TGTGCCAGCAGCCAAGATAATACTGAAAAACTGTTTTTT. This codes for CASSQDNTEKLFF.

This clonotype occurred many times. The V call is TRBV7-2, the J call TRBJ1-6, with a weak D call TRBD1 (5 bases). Germline V gene sequence: CDR1 SGHTA, CDR2 FQGNSA. The CDR3 totals 18 residues. Trimming stripped 5 bases from V and 2 bases from J, with 19 bases between. For the CDR3, the DNA is TGTGCCAGCAGCCAAGCCACCGGGGCGGGCGCCTATAATTCACCCCTCCACTTT. Its protein is CASSQATGAGAYNSPLHF.

This clonotype was seen many times. The rearrangement links TRBV7-2 to TRBJ2-7; TRBD1 is a possible D gene (6 bases). The CDR3 is 14 amino acids. Germline loops: CDR1 SGHTA, CDR2 FQGNSA. The V end was cut by 5 bases, the J end by 2 bases, with 13 bases between. The CDR3 reads CASSAGTYPYEQYF. The CDR3 coding sequence is TGTGCCAGCAGCGCCGGGACATACCCCTACGAGCAGTACTTC.

This clonotype has a count of ten or more. The rearrangement joins TRBV10-3 to TRBJ2-3; 12 bases are shared with TRBD2. Germline CDR1 is ENHRY and CDR2 is SYGVKD. The V and J ends lost 2 bases and 5 bases, in that order; junction bases with no gene match: 5. The CDR3 contains 16 residues. CDR3 in amino acids: CAISEELAGGQDTQYF. CDR3 sequence (DNA): TGTGCCATCAGTGAGGAACTAGCGGGGGGCCAAGATACGCAGTATTTT.